A selection of T cell receptor beta chains follows, all from one sample in a study of CD8+CD57+ T cells in acquired aplastic anemia. TCRdb analysed the reads with MiXCR anew, one entry per CDR3 protein. The repertoire has hundreds of thousands of distinct CDR3 sequences, 25% to 40% of them found once; the top ten carry less than 0.85%. Sequenced input: sorted CD4+, CD8+, or CD8+CD57+ T cells (not recorded which) from PBMCs. The receptor set was obtained from a human donor with aplastic anemia. CDR3s include the opening cysteine and the closing phenylalanine or tryptophan. Fields, in order: J gene, D gene, CDR3 length, clone size, V gene, CDR3 protein, CDR3 DNA. A D gene is named only where the DNA matches it firmly. The listing skips clone size in some rows; elsewhere it reads once, few, many or a size class.

TRBJ2-5 | NA | 16 | NA | TRBV19 | CASSIDSGHSQETQYF | TGTGCCAGTAGTATAGATTCGGGACACAGCCAAGAGACCCAGTACTTC
TRBJ1-4 | NA | 15 | few | TRBV4-1 | CASSQEFATNEKLFF | TGCGCCAGCAGCCAAGAGTTCGCAACTAATGAAAAACTGTTTTTT
TRBJ2-7 | NA | 17 | NA | TRBV6-2/TRBV6-3 | CASSPASEWVESYEQYF | TGTGCCAGCAGCCCGGCCTCGGAATGGGTGGAGTCCTACGAGCAGTACTTC
TRBJ2-1 | TRBD2 | 15 | NA | TRBV7-8 | CASSYSSGRRDEQFF | TGTGCCAGCAGCTATTCTAGCGGGAGGAGGGATGAGCAGTTCTTC
TRBJ2-6 | NA | 14 | few | TRBV20-1 | CSACNRSGANVLTF | TGCAGTGCCTGTAATCGCTCTGGGGCCAACGTCCTGACTTTC
TRBJ2-7 | NA | 13 | few | TRBV29-1 | CSVAYSSSYEQYF | TGCAGCGTTGCGTACAGCTCATCCTACGAGCAGTACTTC
TRBJ2-7 | NA | 12 | NA | TRBV24-1 | CATSGVDYEQYF | TGTGCCACCAGTGGAGTAGACTACGAGCAGTACTTC
TRBJ1-3 | NA | 15 | few | TRBV20-1 | CSARDGGYSGNTIYF | TGCAGTGCTAGAGACGGGGGATACTCTGGAAACACCATATATTTT
TRBJ1-2 | NA | 16 | few | TRBV6-5 | CASSYRAGLSNYGYTF | TGTGCCAGCAGTTACCGAGCAGGGCTTAGTAACTATGGCTACACCTTC
TRBJ1-3 | NA | 14 | NA | TRBV3-1 | CASSQEASGNTIYF | TGTGCCAGCAGCCAAGAAGCATCTGGAAACACCATATATTTT
TRBJ2-1 | NA | 13 | few | TRBV7-9 | CASSLDGGDEQFF | TGTGCCAGCAGCTTAGACGGGGGTGACGAGCAGTTCTTC
TRBJ1-1 | NA | 13 | NA | TRBV4-3 | CASSQDQDNPAFF | TGCGCCAGCAGCCAAGATCAGGATAACCCGGCTTTCTTT
TRBJ2-7 | NA | 15 | NA | TRBV2 | CASSLGFLATYEQYF | TGTGCCAGCAGCCTTGGATTCCTAGCGACCTACGAGCAGTACTTC
TRBJ2-7 | NA | 15 | NA | TRBV5-5 | CASSLGTASNYEQYF | TGTGCCAGCAGCTTGGGGACAGCTAGCAACTACGAGCAGTACTTC
TRBJ2-7 | NA | 14 | many | TRBV25-1 | CASSDGGSSYEQYF | TGTGCCAGCAGTGATGGGGGTTCCTCCTACGAGCAGTACTTC
TRBJ2-3 | TRBD2 | 16 | NA | TRBV11-2 | CASSSPLSGVTDTQYF | TGTGCCAGCAGCTCGCCCCTTAGCGGGGTCACAGATACGCAGTATTTT
TRBJ1-5 | NA | 15 | many | TRBV19 | CASRLGWGTGQPQHF | TGTGCCAGTCGTCTCGGTTGGGGAACGGGGCAGCCCCAGCATTTT
TRBJ1-2 | NA | 13 | many | TRBV6-4 | CASSDSTGIGYTF | TGTGCCAGCAGTGACTCGACCGGGATTGGCTACACCTTC
TRBJ2-7 | TRBD1 | 13 | many | TRBV24-1 | CATRPGQFDEQYF | TGTGCCACCCGGCCGGGACAGTTCGATGAGCAGTACTTC
TRBJ1-4 | NA | 13 | NA | TRBV20-1 | CSASQGFNEKLFF | TGCAGTGCTAGTCAGGGGTTTAATGAAAAACTGTTTTTT
TRBJ2-2 | TRBD2 | 19 | NA | TRBV24-1 | CATSDLGRTSGENSGELFF | TGTGCCACCAGTGATTTGGGCCGGACTAGCGGGGAAAATAGCGGGGAGCTGTTTTTT
TRBJ2-7 | TRBD1 | 15 | NA | TRBV10-3 | CAIGGQGDHSYEQYF | TGTGCCATCGGGGGCCAGGGGGACCACTCCTACGAGCAGTACTTC
TRBJ2-2 | NA | 16 | many | TRBV25-1 | CASSEITRLGSGELFF | TGTGCCAGCAGTGAAATCACGCGACTAGGTTCCGGGGAGCTGTTTTTT
TRBJ1-4 | TRBD1 | 12 | NA | TRBV9 | CASGTGGEKLFF | TGTGCCAGCGGGACAGGGGGTGAAAAACTGTTTTTT
TRBJ1-4 | TRBD1 | 12 | many | TRBV2 | CASRWTGEKLFF | TGTGCCAGCAGGTGGACAGGGGAAAAACTGTTTTTT
TRBJ1-1 | NA | 14 | few | TRBV6-5 | CASSYSPLDTEAFF | TGTGCCAGCAGTTACTCCCCCTTAGACACTGAAGCTTTCTTT
TRBJ1-2 | NA | 12 | NA | TRBV5-1 | CASSWDNYGYTF | TGCGCCAGCAGCTGGGATAACTATGGCTACACCTTC
TRBJ1-1 | NA | 14 | many | TRBV10-2 | CASSSNIRNTEAFF | TGCGCCAGCAGTTCGAATATACGGAACACTGAAGCTTTCTTT
TRBJ1-6 | TRBD1 | 14 | NA | TRBV24-1 | CATSDSTGVAPLHF | TGTGCCACCAGTGATTCGACAGGGGTGGCACCCCTCCACTTT
TRBJ2-7 | TRBD1 | 13 | many | TRBV20-1 | CSAERDRDHEQYF | TGCAGTGCTGAGAGGGACAGGGACCACGAGCAGTACTTC
TRBJ1-2 | NA | 12 | many | TRBV19 | CASSIGVRGYTF | TGTGCCAGTAGTATAGGGGTTCGGGGCTACACCTTC
TRBJ1-2 | NA | 14 | NA | TRBV20-1 | CSARDGATPPGYTF | TGCAGTGCTAGAGATGGAGCTACCCCTCCTGGCTACACCTTC
TRBJ1-2 | NA | 18 | many | TRBV2 | CASSEAPGREERGYGYTF | TGTGCCAGCAGTGAAGCGCCCGGGCGGGAGGAACGAGGCTATGGCTACACCTTC
TRBJ1-1 | NA | 14 | few | TRBV9 | CASSPRTQNTEAFF | TGTGCCAGCAGCCCGCGGACACAGAACACTGAAGCTTTCTTT
TRBJ2-5 | NA | 14 | few | TRBV2 | CASRAKWVGETQHF | TGTGCCAGCAGGGCGAAGTGGGTTGGAGAGACCCAGCACTTC
TRBJ2-6 | NA | 11 | NA | TRBV29-1 | CSVGTVRAEAF | TGCAGCGTGGGGACCGTACGGGCTGAAGCTTTC
TRBJ1-1 | TRBD1 | 14 | few | TRBV14 | CASSQITGGTEAFF | TGTGCCAGCAGCCAAATCACAGGGGGCACTGAAGCTTTCTTT
TRBJ1-5 | NA | 13 | few | TRBV10-3 | CAIASEGDQPQHF | TGTGCCATCGCCAGCGAGGGCGATCAGCCCCAGCATTTT
TRBJ2-1 | TRBD2 | 16 | few | TRBV5-4 | CASSLVVSGRAWEQFF | TGTGCCAGCAGCTTGGTGGTTAGCGGGAGGGCCTGGGAGCAGTTCTTC
TRBJ2-7 | NA | 14 | NA | TRBV2 | CASARDLATYEQYF | TGTGCCAGCGCTCGGGACCTGGCGACCTACGAGCAGTACTTC
TRBJ1-1 | NA | 17 | many | TRBV29-1 | CSAGAVGGGAMNTEAFF | TGCAGCGCCGGGGCCGTCGGGGGTGGTGCTATGAACACTGAAGCTTTCTTT
TRBJ2-6 | TRBD2 | 18 | NA | TRBV9 | CASSGGLAGIGGANVLTF | TGTGCCAGCAGCGGTGGACTAGCGGGAATTGGAGGGGCCAACGTCCTGACTTTC
TRBJ1-2 | TRBD1 | 15 | many | TRBV9 | CASSTRDRGQSGYTF | TGTGCCAGCAGCACCCGGGACAGGGGGCAGTCTGGCTACACCTTC
TRBJ2-3 | TRBD2 | 16 | few | TRBV14 | CASSRLAGGITDTQYF | TGTGCCAGCAGCCGGCTAGCGGGGGGGATAACAGATACGCAGTATTTT
TRBJ1-2 | NA | 15 | many | TRBV19 | CASSNAPRRNYGYTF | TGTGCCAGTAGTAATGCCCCACGCAGGAACTATGGCTACACCTTC
TRBJ2-3 | TRBD2 | 16 | many | TRBV7-2 | CASNSLRGGQTDTQYF | TGTGCCAGCAATAGTCTTCGCGGGGGGCAGACAGATACGCAGTATTTT
TRBJ1-1 | NA | 15 | NA | TRBV20-1 | CSAPQPRPGNTEAFF | TGCAGTGCTCCCCAGCCCAGGCCGGGGAACACTGAAGCTTTCTTT
TRBJ1-1 | NA | 15 | few | TRBV5-4 | CASSPRRDGISEAFF | TGTGCCAGCAGCCCCCGACGGGATGGGATCTCTGAAGCTTTCTTT
TRBJ2-7 | NA | 13 | NA | TRBV3-1 | CASSQVGPYEQYF | TGTGCCAGCAGCCAAGTTGGCCCCTACGAGCAGTACTTC
TRBJ2-1 | TRBD2 | 15 | many | TRBV2 | CASRRLAGPNNEQFF | TGTGCCAGCAGAAGACTAGCGGGACCAAACAATGAGCAGTTCTTC
TRBJ2-1 | NA | 16 | NA | TRBV5-1 | CASSLIVGSSYNEQFF | TGCGCCAGCAGCTTGATAGTGGGAAGCTCCTACAATGAGCAGTTCTTC
TRBJ1-5 | NA | 13 | NA | TRBV15 | CATSREAFQPQHF | TGTGCCACCAGCAGAGAGGCATTTCAGCCCCAGCATTTT
TRBJ2-4 | TRBD2 | 16 | NA | TRBV5-5 | CASRRLAGVFGDIQYF | TGTGCCAGCAGGAGACTAGCGGGGGTTTTCGGGGACATTCAGTACTTC
TRBJ2-3 | TRBD1 | 15 | NA | TRBV5-6 | CASSFRDREWATQYF | TGTGCCAGCAGCTTCCGGGACAGGGAGTGGGCTACGCAGTATTTT
TRBJ2-7 | NA | 14 | NA | TRBV30 | CAWSVQRSPYEQYF | TGTGCCTGGAGTGTACAAAGGAGTCCCTACGAGCAGTACTTC